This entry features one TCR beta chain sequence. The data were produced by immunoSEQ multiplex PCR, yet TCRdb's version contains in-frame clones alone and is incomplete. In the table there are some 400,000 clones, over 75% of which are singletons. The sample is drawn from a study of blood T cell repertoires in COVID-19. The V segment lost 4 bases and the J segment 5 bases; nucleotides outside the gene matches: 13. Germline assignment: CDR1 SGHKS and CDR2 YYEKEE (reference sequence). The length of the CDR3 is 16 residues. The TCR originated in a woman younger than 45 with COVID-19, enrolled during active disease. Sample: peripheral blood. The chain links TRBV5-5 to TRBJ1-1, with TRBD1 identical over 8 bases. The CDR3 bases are TGTGCCAGCAGCGTGGACAGGGTTTTTAGTGGGACTGAAGCTTTCTTT. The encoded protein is CASSVDRVFSGTEAFF. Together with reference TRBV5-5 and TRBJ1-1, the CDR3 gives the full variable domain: DAGVTQSPTHLIKTRGQQVTLRCSPISGHKSVSWYQQVLGQGPQFIFQYYEKEERGRGNFPDRFSARQFPNYSSELNVNALLLGDSALYLCASSVDRVFSGTEAFFGQGTRLTVV.